Each of the 20 T cell receptor beta chains below was sequenced from the same sample in a study of blood T cell repertoires in COVID-19. The protocol was immunoSEQ multiplex PCR, while the TCRdb copy is restricted to in-frame clones and leaves out a portion. The sample lists some 180,000 clones; roughly 82% were seen once. The sequenced material came from PBMCs or T cells enriched from blood (not recorded which). These receptors were taken from a woman aged 55-70 years with acute COVID-19.

The rearrangement links TRBV30 to TRBJ1-1; D is possibly TRBD1 (6 bases). Trimming took 8 bases from V and 3 from J, leaving 16 bases between them. Germline lookup yields CDR1 GTSNPN and CDR2 SVGIG (reference sequence). This CDR3 region has 13 residues. CDR3 sequence (DNA): TGTGCCCTCAGGGGCCAGGGTGACACTGAAGCTTTCTTT. Protein sequence: CALRGQGDTEAFF.

The chain employs TRBV5-6 and TRBJ2-7, with TRBD1 matching over 7 bases. After removal of 10 bases from V and 0 bases from J, the junction contained 16 bases not matched to a gene. CDR1 and CDR2 (germline): SGHDT, YYEEEE. This CDR3 has 16 residues. This chain's CDR3 is CAHKVPGQMTSYEQYF. CDR3 nucleotide sequence: TGTGCCCACAAAGTTCCGGGACAGATGACCTCCTACGAGCAGTACTTC. Full variable domain (remainder filled in from reference TRBV5-6 and TRBJ2-7): DAGVTQSPTHLIKTRGQQVTLRCSPKSGHDTVSWYQQALGQGPQFIFQYYEEEERQRGNFPDRFSGHQFPNYSSELNVNALLLGDSALYLCAHKVPGQMTSYEQYFGPGTRLTVT.

This clone was counted between two and nine times. The CDR3 reads CASRKGTEETQYF. The DNA of the CDR3 is TGCGCCAGCAGGAAAGGGACAGAAGAGACCCAGTACTTC. This chain connects TRBV4-1 to TRBJ2-5; TRBD1 matches 7 bases. This CDR3 has 13 amino acids. The V and J ends lost 6 bases and 3 bases, in that order; junction bases with no gene match: 4. Germline V gene data show CDR1 as MGHRA and CDR2 as YSYEKL.

This rearrangement joins TRBV27 to TRBJ1-2; D perhaps matches TRBD1 (5 bases). Looked up from germline, CDR1 is MNHEY and CDR2 is SMNVEV (reference sequence). V was shortened by 6 bases and J by 5 bases, with 16 bases between the two germline ends. The CDR3 is made up of 14 amino acids. The CDR3 region is CASREGGGRYGYTF. In DNA, the CDR3 is TGTGCCAGCAGGGAGGGTGGGGGAAGATATGGCTACACCTTC.

The genes are TRBV10-3 and TRBJ2-2, with D possibly being TRBD2 (6 bases). This CDR3 contains 13 residues. Trimming shortened V by 2 bases and J by 5 bases, and 6 bases separated the two germline ends. CDR1 ENHRY and CDR2 SYGVKD come from the germline V gene. The CDR3 DNA sequence: TGTGCCATCAGTGAGAGCGGGACCGGGGAGCTGTTTTTT. It specifies CAISESGTGELFF.

V is TRBV9 and J is TRBJ1-2, with D maybe TRBD1 (6 bases). This CDR3 contains 14 residues. The germline V and J ends were trimmed by 4 bases and 5 bases, with 15 bases remaining between them. Germline V gene data show CDR1 as SGDLS and CDR2 as YYNGEE. CDR3 region: CASSLNSGAYGYTF. The CDR3 region has the DNA TGTGCCAGCAGCCTGAATTCAGGGGCTTATGGCTACACCTTC.

The chain has TRBV2 and TRBJ2-2, with 12 bases matching TRBD1. The CDR3 covers 14 residues. The junction had 8 bases not matched to a gene; V was cut back by 11 bases and J by 7 bases. Per the germline V gene, CDR1 is SNHLY and CDR2 is FYNNEI. Here the CDR3 reads CACKGTGGIGELFF. The CDR3 nucleotides read TGTGCCTGCAAAGGGACAGGGGGCATCGGGGAGCTGTTTTTT.

CDR3 DNA sequence: TGTGCCAGCAGCTTAGGGAGCGGGAGGGCCAATGAGCAGTTCTTC. Protein product: CASSLGSGRANEQFF. The V gene is TRBV7-2, the J gene TRBJ2-1; 10 bases agree with TRBD2. V lost 1 base and J lost 6; bases outside the gene matches: 3. The CDR3 has 15 amino acids. Germline V gene lookup returns CDR1 SGHTA and CDR2 FQGNSA.

This rearrangement joins TRBV3-1 (or the pseudogene TRBV3-2) to TRBJ1-1, with 9 bases matching TRBD1. Germline CDR1 LGHDT, CDR2 YNNKEL (reference sequence). J was trimmed by 0 bases and V by 3 bases; bases with no gene match: 8. This CDR3 is built from 17 residues. The DNA of the CDR3 is TGTGCCAGCAGCCAGGGGGACAGGGCCCTAATGAACACTGAAGCTTTCTTT. The encoded protein is CASSQGDRALMNTEAFF.

V is TRBV13 and J is TRBJ2-2; a weak D match, TRBD2 (6 bases). V was shortened by 0 bases and J by 2 bases, with 13 bases between the two germline ends. CDR3 length: 17 amino acids. The germline V gene encodes CDR1 PRHDT and CDR2 FYEKMQ (reference sequence). The CDR3: CASSLGRGTSNTGELFF. The CDR3 DNA is TGTGCCAGCAGCTTAGGCCGCGGGACTTCTAACACCGGGGAGCTGTTTTTT.

This sequence joins TRBV7-2 and TRBJ1-5; no clear D gene. Deletions cut 5 bases from V and 10 bases from J, with 15 bases between. This CDR3 has 13 amino acids. Germline CDR1 SGHTA, CDR2 FQGNSA. The CDR3 is CASSQAIDFPQHF. The CDR3 DNA is TGTGCCAGCAGCCAAGCGATAGATTTCCCCCAGCATTTT.

This clone appeared a few times. CDR3 coding DNA: TGCAGCGTTGGGACAGACTACAATGAGCAGTTCTTC. It specifies CSVGTDYNEQFF. This sequence joins TRBV29-1 and TRBJ2-1, with D possibly TRBD1 on 6 matching bases. V lost 4 bases, J lost 3 bases, and 7 bases lay in between. The CDR3 loop spans 12 amino acids. Germline CDR1 and CDR2: SQVTM and ANQGSEA.

The chain links TRBV10-1 to TRBJ1-3; tentatively, D is TRBD1 (5 bases). Germline CDR1 is WNHNN and CDR2 is SYGVQD (reference sequence). This CDR3 is 13 amino acids long. The V end was cut by 6 bases, the J end by 2 bases, with 8 bases between. The DNA of the CDR3 is TGCGCCAGCAGAGGGGAGGCTGGAAACACCATATATTTT. Protein: CASRGEAGNTIYF.

This clone appeared a few times. V gene TRBV6-5 combines with J gene TRBJ1-6; 10 positions match TRBD1. Germline assignment: CDR1 MNHEY and CDR2 SVGAGI. The CDR3 runs to 14 residues. J lost 11 bases, V lost 5 bases, and 6 bases had no gene match. CDR3 region: CASSRQGAITPLHF. For the CDR3, the DNA is TGTGCCAGCAGTCGACAGGGGGCTATTACACCCCTCCACTTT.

Of note for this clone: A read error may account for a junction end that differs from germline. The rearrangement links TRBV6-5 to TRBJ2-1; 11 nucleotides match TRBD2. This CDR3 has 12 residues. The germline V gene encodes CDR1 MNHEY and CDR2 SVGAGI. The CDR3 loop reads CASIRVAGGPIF. The CDR3 DNA is TGTGCCAGTATCAGGGTAGCGGGAGGGCCGATCTTC.

This rearrangement joins TRBV14 to TRBJ2-2; D may be TRBD1 (6 bases). CDR1 is SGHDN and CDR2 is FVKESK in the germline V gene. The CDR3 runs to 15 residues. With 4 bases removed from V and 6 bases from J, the gap between germline ends came to 15 bases. The CDR3 nucleotides are TGTGCCAGCAGCCGAACAGGGTATATAGCCGGGGAGCTGTTTTTT. Translation: CASSRTGYIAGELFF.

The V call is TRBV6-5, the J call TRBJ1-5; the match to TRBD1 covers 9 bases. After removal of 6 bases from V and 6 bases from J, the junction contained 6 bases not matched to a gene. CDR1 and CDR2 (germline): MNHEY, SVGAGI. The CDR3 totals 14 residues. CDR3 bases: TGTGCCAGCAGGCCCACAGGGGGCGTTCAGCCCCAGCATTTT. Translating it yields CASRPTGGVQPQHF.

The rearrangement joins TRBV7-6 to TRBJ1-4; no firm D call. Germline CDR1 and CDR2: SGHVS and FNYEAQ. V was cut by 5 bases and J by 8 bases, with 18 bases left in between. This CDR3 has 15 residues. CDR3 sequence: CASSPPGNRREKLFF. As DNA, the CDR3 is TGTGCCAGCAGCCCTCCGGGGAATCGGAGGGAAAAACTGTTTTTT.

This clone occurred once. The same CDR3 arises from other DNA sequences in this sample as well. CDR3 nucleotide sequence: TGTGCCAGCAGTCCGGGACAGGCGAACACTGAAGCTTTCTTT. Translation: CASSPGQANTEAFF. J is TRBJ1-1 and V is TRBV28, with TRBD1 matching 8 bases. This CDR3 has 14 amino acids. Germline V gene lookup returns CDR1 MDHEN and CDR2 SYDVKM. With 5 bases clipped from V and 1 base from J, the junction kept 3 bases outside the gene matches.

The chain uses TRBV4-1 and TRBJ2-7; a possible D gene is TRBD1 (6 bases). Trimming removed 1 base from V and 3 bases from J, with 7 bases in between. The CDR3 is 13 amino acids. Germline V CDR1 and CDR2: MGHRA, YSYEKL. The CDR3 here is CASSQVQGYEQYF. In DNA, the CDR3 is TGCGCCAGCAGCCAAGTACAGGGCTACGAGCAGTACTTC.